This TCR beta chain was retrieved from a study of blood T cell repertoires in COVID-19. About the research overall: The origin of the acute and convalescent COVID-19 samples was the United States, Italy and Spain. PBMCs, B-cell-depleted T cells, or T cells were the source of the cDNA or gDNA that made up the material.

This clone was picked up a small number of times. Per the original data handling: Reference gene primer amplification in the assay estimated nucleated cell counts. Measured with immunoSEQ multiplex PCR; TCRdb has only the in-frame clones, and not every one. The D gene and trimming were derived from the DNA, and the V and J assignments and clone size from that table. The sample includes fewer than 130,000 clones, approximately 67% seen only once; the top ten take 7.6%. CDR1 and CDR2 from the germline V gene are MNHNS and SASEGT. The CDR3 has 15 amino acids. V was trimmed by 0 bases and J by 2 bases, leaving 10 bases between them.

The sequenced material came from peripheral blood. The clonotype was recovered from an older woman with acute or convalescent COVID-19. This chain joins TRBV6-1 and TRBJ1-2, with D possibly matching TRBD1 (5 bases). CDR3 coding DNA: TGTGCCAGCAGTGAAGCTTTCGCAGGGAACTATGGCTACACCTTC. It codes for CASSEAFAGNYGYTF.